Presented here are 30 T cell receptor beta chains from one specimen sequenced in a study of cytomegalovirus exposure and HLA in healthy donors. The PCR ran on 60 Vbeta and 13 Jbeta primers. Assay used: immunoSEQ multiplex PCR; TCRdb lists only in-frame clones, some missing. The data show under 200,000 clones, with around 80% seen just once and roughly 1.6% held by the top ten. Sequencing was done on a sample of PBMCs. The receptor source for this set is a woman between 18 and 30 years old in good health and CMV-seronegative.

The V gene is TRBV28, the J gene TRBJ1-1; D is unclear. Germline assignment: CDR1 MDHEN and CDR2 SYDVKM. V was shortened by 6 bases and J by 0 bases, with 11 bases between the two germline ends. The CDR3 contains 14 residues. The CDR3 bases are TGTGCCAGCAGCGTACTCCCGATGAACACTGAAGCTTTCTTT. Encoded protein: CASSVLPMNTEAFF.

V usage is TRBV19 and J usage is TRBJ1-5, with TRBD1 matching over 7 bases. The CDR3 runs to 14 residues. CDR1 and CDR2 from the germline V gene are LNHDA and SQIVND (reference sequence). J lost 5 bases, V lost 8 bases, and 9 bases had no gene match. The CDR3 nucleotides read TGTGCCAGTGCGGTCGGGCAGGGGGATCAGCCCCAGCATTTT. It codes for CASAVGQGDQPQHF. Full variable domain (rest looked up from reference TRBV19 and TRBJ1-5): DGGITQSPKYLFRKEGQNVTLSCEQNLNHDAMYWYRQDPGQGLRLIYYSQIVNDFQKGDIAEGYSVSREKKESFPLTVTSAQKNPTAFYLCASAVGQGDQPQHFGDGTRLSIL.

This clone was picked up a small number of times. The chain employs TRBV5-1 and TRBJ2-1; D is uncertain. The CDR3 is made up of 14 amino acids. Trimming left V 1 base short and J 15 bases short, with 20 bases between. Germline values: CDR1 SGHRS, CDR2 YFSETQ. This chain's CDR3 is CASSLYVSGEVMFF. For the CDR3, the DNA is TGCGCCAGCAGCTTGTACGTATCTGGTGAGGTTATGTTCTTC.

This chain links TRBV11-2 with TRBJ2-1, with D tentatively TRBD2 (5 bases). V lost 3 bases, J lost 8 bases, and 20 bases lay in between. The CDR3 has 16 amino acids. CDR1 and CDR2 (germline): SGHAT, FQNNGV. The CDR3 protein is CASSLLRSANGDEQFF. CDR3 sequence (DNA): TGTGCCAGCAGCTTGCTCCGAAGCGCGAACGGGGATGAGCAGTTCTTC.

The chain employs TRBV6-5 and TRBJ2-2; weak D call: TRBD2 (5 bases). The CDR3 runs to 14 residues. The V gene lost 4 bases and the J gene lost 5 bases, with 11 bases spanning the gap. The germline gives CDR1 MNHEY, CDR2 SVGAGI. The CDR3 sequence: CASSWKGGTGELFF. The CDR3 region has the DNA TGTGCCAGCAGTTGGAAAGGAGGTACCGGGGAGCTGTTTTTT.

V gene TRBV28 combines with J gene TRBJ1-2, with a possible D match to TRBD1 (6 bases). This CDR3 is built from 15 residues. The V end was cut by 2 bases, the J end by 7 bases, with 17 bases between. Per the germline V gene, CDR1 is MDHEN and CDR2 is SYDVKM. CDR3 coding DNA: TGTGCCAGCAGTTTAACCGACAGGTCCGGCGGTGGCTACACCTTC. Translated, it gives CASSLTDRSGGGYTF.

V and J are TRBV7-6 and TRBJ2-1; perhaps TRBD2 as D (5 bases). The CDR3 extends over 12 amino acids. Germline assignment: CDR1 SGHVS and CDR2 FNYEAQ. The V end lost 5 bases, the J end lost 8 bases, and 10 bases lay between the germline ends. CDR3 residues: CASSPDGDEQFF. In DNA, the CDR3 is TGTGCCAGCAGCCCGGACGGGGATGAGCAGTTCTTC.

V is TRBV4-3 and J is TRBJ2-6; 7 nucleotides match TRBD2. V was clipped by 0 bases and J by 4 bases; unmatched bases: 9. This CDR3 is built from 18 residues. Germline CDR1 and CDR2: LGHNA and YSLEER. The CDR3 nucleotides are TGCGCCAGCAGCCAAGAATTGGGCGGGAGCAGCGGGGCCAACGTCCTGACTTTC. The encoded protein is CASSQELGGSSGANVLTF.

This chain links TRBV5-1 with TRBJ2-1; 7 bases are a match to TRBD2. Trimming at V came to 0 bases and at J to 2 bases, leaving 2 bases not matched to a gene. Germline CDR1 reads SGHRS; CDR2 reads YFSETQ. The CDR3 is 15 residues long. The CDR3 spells CASSLGLAPYNEQFF. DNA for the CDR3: TGCGCCAGCAGCTTGGGACTAGCCCCCTACAATGAGCAGTTCTTC.

Here the CDR3 reads CAWSAPGLAGRAQYF. CDR3 nucleotide sequence: TGTGCCTGGAGCGCACCGGGACTAGCGGGAAGGGCCCAGTACTTC. The J gene is TRBJ2-5, the V gene TRBV30; TRBD2 agrees at 13 bases. V dropped 3 bases and J dropped 9; count of bases not matched to a gene: 10. The CDR3 covers 15 residues. Germline V gives CDR1 GTSNPN, CDR2 SVGIG (reference sequence).

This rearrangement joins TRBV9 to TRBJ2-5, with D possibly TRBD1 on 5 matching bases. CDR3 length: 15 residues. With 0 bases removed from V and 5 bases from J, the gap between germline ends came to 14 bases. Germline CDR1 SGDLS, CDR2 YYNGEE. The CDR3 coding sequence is TGTGCCAGCAGCGTAGTCGGGCAGGGTGGTGAGACCCAGTACTTC. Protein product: CASSVVGQGGETQYF.

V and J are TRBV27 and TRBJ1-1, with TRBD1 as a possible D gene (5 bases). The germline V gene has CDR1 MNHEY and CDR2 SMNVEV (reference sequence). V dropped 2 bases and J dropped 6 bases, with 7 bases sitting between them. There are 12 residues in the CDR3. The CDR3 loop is CASSLGGAEAFF. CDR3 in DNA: TGTGCCAGCAGTTTAGGGGGGGCTGAAGCTTTCTTT.

In nucleotides, the CDR3 is TGTGCCAGCAGCTTAAGTCAGGGGGCGATCAACACTGAAGCTTTCTTT. Its translation: CASSLSQGAINTEAFF. V is TRBV11-3 and J is TRBJ1-1, with 8 nucleotides matching TRBD1. CDR1 and CDR2 from the germline V gene are SGHNT and YENEEA. The CDR3 runs 16 residues. V was clipped by 2 bases and J by 2 bases; unmatched bases: 7.

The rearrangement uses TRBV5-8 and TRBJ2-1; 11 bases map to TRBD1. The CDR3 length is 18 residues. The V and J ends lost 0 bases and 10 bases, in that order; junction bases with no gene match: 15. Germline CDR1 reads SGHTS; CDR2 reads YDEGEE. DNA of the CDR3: TGTGCCAGCAGCTTGGTATTCGGACAGGGGGCCGGGTCAGGAGAGCAGTTCTTC. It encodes CASSLVFGQGAGSGEQFF.

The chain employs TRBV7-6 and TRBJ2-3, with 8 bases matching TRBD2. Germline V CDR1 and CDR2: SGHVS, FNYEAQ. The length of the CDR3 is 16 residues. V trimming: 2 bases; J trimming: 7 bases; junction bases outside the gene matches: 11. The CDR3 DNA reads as TGTGCCAGCAGCTTACAGGTAGCGGGGAGGGAGCATACGCAGTATTTT. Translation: CASSLQVAGREHTQYF.

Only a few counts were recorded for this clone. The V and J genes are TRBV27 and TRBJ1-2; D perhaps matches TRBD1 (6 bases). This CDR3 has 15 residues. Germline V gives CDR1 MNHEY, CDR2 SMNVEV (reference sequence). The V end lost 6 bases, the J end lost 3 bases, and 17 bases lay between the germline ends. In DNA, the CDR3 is TGTGCCAGCAGGCGCCGAGCGGGGGGCTACTATGGCTACACCTTC. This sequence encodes CASRRRAGGYYGYTF.

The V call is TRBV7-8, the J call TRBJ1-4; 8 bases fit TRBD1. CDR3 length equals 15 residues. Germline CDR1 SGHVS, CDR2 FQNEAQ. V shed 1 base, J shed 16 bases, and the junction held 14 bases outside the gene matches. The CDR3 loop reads CASSLDNRGLEGAFF. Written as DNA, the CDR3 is TGTGCCAGCAGCTTAGACAACAGGGGGTTGGAAGGGGCGTTTTTT.

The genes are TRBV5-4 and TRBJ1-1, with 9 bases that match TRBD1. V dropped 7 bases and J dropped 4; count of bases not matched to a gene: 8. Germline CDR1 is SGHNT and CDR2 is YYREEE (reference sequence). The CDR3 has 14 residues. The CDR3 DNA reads TGTGCCAGCTTTCTGGGGGACAGGGCCACTGAAGCTTTCTTT. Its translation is CASFLGDRATEAFF.

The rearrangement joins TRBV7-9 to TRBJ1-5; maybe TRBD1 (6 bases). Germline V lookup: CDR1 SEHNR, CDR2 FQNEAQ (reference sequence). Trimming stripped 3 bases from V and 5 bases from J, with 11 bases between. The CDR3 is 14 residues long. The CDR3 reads CASSLAGADQPQHF. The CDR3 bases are TGTGCCAGCAGCTTGGCGGGGGCGGATCAGCCCCAGCATTTT.

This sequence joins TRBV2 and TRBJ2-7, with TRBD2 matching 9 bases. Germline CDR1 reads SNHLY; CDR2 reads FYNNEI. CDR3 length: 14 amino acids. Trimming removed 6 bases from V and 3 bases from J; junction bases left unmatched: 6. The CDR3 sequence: CASRRLADNYEQYF. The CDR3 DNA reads TGTGCCAGCAGGCGACTAGCGGATAACTACGAGCAGTACTTC.

The CDR3 nucleotides are TGTGCCAGTGGCCGGGACAGCGACAATGAAAAACTGTTTTTT. As protein: CASGRDSDNEKLFF. This rearrangement joins TRBV19 to TRBJ1-4; TRBD1 matches at 7 bases. CDR3 size: 14 residues. CDR1 and CDR2 (germline): LNHDA, SQIVND (reference sequence). V trimming: 8 bases; J trimming: 5 bases; junction bases outside the gene matches: 8.

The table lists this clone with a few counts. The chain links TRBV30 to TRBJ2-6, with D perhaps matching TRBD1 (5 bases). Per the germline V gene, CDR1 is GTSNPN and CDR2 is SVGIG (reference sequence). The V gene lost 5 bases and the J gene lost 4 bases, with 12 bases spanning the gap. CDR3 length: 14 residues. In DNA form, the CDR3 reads TGTGCCTGGCGAGCAGGGTCCGGGGCCAACGTCCTGACTTTC. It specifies CAWRAGSGANVLTF. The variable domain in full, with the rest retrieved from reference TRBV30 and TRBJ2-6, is SQTIHQWPATLVQPVGSPLSLECTVEGTSNPNLYWYRQAAGRGLQLLFYSVGIGQISSEVPQNLSASRPQDRQFILSSKKLLLSDSGFYLCAWRAGSGANVLTFGAGSRLTVL.

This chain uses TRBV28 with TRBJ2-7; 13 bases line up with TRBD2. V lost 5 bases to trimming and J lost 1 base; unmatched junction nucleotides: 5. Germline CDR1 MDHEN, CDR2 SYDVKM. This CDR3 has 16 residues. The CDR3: CASSPMGLAGSYEQYF. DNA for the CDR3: TGTGCCAGCAGTCCCATGGGACTAGCGGGGTCCTACGAGCAGTACTTC.

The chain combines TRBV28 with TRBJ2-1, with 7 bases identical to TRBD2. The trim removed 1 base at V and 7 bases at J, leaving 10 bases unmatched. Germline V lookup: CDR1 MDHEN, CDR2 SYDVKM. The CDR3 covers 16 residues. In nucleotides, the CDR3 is TGTGCCAGCAGTTTATCCCCGGGGGGTGGTGGTAATGAGCAGTTCTTC. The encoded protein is CASSLSPGGGGNEQFF.

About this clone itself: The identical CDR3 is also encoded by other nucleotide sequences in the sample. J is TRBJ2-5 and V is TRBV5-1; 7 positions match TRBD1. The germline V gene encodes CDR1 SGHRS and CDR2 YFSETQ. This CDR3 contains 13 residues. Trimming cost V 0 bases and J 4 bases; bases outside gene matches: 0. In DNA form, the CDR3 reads TGCGCCAGCAGCTTGGCAGGGGGAGAGACCCAGTACTTC. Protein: CASSLAGGETQYF.

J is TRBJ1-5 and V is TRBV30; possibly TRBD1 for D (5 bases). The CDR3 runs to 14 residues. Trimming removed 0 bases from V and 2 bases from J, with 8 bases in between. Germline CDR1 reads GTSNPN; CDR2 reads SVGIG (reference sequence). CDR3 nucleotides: TGTGCCTGGAGTGTACGGGGGGGCAATCAGCCCCAGCATTTT. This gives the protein CAWSVRGGNQPQHF.

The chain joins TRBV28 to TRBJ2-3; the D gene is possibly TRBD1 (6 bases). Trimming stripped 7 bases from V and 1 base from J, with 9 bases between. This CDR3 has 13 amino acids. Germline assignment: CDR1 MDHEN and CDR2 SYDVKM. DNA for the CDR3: TGTGCCAGCATCGAGGGGGGCACAGATACGCAGTATTTT. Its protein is CASIEGGTDTQYF.

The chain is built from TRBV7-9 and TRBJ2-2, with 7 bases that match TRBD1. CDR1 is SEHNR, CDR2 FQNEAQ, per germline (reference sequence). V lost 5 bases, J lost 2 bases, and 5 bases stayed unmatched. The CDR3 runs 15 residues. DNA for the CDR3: TGTGCCAGCAGCCCGGGACAGATAAACACCGGGGAGCTGTTTTTT. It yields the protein CASSPGQINTGELFF.

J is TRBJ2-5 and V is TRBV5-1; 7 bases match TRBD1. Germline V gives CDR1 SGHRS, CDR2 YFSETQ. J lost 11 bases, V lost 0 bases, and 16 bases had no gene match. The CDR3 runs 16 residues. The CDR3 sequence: CASSLAWAGGISEQYF. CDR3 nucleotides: TGCGCCAGCAGCTTGGCCTGGGCAGGGGGAATTTCGGAGCAGTACTTC.

The CDR3 region has the DNA TGTGCTAGTGGTTTGGGACTAGCGGGCAGCCTCCTGTCTCAGTATTTT. It translates to CASGLGLAGSLLSQYF. The chain has TRBV12-5 and TRBJ2-3; 10 positions match TRBD2. Trimming took 1 base from V and 12 from J; bases not matched to a gene: 13. Germline CDR1 reads LGHNT; CDR2 reads FRNRAP. The CDR3 spans 16 residues.